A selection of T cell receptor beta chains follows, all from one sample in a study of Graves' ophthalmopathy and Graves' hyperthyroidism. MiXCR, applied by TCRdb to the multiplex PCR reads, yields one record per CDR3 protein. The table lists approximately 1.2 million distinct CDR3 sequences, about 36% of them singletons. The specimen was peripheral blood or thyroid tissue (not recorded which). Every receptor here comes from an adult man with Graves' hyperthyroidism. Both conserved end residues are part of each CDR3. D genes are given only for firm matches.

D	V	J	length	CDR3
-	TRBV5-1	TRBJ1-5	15	CASSLYGDVNQPQHF
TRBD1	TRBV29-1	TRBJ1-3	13	CSVRQGDGNTIYF
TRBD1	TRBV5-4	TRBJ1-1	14	CASSPSRDSVEAFF
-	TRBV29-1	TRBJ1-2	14	CSPESRTGDYGYTF
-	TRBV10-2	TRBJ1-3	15	CASSYSRAGGNTIYF
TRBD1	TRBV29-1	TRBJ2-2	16	CSVEDGTGANTGELFF
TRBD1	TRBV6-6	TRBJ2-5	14	CASRGTGGAGTQYF
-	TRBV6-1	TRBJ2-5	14	CASSYGIRRETQYF
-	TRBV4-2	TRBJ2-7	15	CASSQVAESSYEQYF
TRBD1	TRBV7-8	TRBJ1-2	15	CASRPDRGPNYGYTF
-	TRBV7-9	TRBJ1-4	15	CASSLRMGGNEKLFF
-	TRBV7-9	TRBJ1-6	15	CASSLVGHANSPLHF
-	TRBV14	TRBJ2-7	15	CASSQDASAVGEQYF
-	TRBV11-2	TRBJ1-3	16	CASSFYPGLAGNTIYF
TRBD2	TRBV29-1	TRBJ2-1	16	CSVEGTSGSSYNEQFF
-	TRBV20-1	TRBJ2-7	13	CSAFQVGRGEQYF
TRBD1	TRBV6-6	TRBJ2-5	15	CASSYLGTVEETQYF
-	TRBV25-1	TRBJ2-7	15	CAWSDADLSSYEQYF
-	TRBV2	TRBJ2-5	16	CASRWVKGVGQETQYF
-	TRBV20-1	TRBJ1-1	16	CSARVISRERNTEAFF
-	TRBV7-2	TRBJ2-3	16	CASSLIRGIHTDTQYF
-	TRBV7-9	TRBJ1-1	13	CASTMTTFPEAFF
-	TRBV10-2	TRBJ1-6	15	CASSEGVGHNSPLHF
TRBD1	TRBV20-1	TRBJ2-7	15	CSARDLGQATYEQYF
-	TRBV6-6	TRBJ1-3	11	CASAAGNTIYF
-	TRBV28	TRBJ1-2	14	CASSLDATNYGYTF
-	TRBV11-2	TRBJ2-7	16	CASSLYRGESGYEQYF
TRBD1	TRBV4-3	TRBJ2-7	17	CASSQDRGSQQPYEQYF
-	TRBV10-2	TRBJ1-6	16	CASSSASASAASPLHF
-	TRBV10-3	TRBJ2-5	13	CASRLSTPETQYF
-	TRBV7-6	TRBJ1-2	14	CASSFKPGVYGYTF
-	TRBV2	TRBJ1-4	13	CASRLVGGEKLFF
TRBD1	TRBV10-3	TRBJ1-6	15	CAISNRDRGDSPLHF
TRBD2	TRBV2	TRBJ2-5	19	CASTRSTSGSTGGFETQYF
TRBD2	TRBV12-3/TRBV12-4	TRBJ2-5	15	CASSFSGRRGETQYF
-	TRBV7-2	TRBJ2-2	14	CASSLATYTGELFF
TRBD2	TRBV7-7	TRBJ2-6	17	CASSPGGGTPGANVLTF
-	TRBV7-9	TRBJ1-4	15	CASSFTREVGEKLFF
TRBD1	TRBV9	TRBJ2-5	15	CASSVVGQGVETQYF
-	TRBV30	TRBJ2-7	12	CAWSVAGYEQYF
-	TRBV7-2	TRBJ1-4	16	CASSSDYSGSGEKLFF
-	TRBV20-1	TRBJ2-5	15	CSARHQPKVVETQYF
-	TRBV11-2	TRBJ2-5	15	CASSSRRTGWVVQYF
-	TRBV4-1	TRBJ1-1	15	CASSQDTGGWTEAFF
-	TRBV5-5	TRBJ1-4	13	CASSQTVNEKLFF
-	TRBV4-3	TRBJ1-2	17	CASSPSLRDTPNYGYTF
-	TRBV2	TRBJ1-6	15	CASSVAREMGSPLHF
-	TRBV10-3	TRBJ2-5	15	CASSYFFMDQETQYF
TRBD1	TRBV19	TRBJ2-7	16	CASSMGGGQGSYEQYF
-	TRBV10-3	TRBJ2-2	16	CAIRPHREGNTGELFF
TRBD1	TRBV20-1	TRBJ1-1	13	CSAWTGENTEAFF
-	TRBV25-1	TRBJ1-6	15	CASSQDGASYSPLHF
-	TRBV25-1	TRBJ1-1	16	CASSEIGARGGTEAFF
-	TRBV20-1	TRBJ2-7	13	CSATDNYPYEQYF
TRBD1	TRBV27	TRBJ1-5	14	CASSLHPGTAPQHF
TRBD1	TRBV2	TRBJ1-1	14	CASSGPGGTVEAFF
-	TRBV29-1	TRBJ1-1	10	CSVEARGAFF
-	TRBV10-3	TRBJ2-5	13	CASSQAEQETQYF
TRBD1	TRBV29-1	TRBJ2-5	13	CSVTRTGQKTQYF